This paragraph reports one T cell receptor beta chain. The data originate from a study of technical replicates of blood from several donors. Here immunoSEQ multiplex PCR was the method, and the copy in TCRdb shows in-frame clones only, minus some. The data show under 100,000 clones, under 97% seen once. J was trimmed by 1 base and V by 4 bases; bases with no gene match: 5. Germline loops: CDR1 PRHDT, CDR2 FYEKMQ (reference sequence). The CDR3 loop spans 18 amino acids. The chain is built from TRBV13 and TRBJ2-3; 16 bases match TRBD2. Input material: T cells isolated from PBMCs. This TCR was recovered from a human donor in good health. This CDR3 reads CASSSGLAGGPRTDTQYF. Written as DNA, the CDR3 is TGTGCCAGCAGCTCGGGACTAGCGGGAGGGCCCCGCACAGATACGCAGTATTTT.